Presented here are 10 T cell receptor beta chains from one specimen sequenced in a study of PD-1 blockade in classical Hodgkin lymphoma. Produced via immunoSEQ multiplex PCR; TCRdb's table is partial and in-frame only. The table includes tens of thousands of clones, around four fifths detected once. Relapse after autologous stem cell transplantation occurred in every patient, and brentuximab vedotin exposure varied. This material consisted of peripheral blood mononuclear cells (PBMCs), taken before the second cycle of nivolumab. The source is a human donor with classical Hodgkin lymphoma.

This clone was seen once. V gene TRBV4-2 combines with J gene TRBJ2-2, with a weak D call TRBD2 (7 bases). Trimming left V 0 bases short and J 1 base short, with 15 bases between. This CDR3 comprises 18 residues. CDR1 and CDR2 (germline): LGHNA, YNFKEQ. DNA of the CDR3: TGTGCCAGCAGCCAAGATGGGGCGGGGGCCGAGAACACCGGGGAGCTGTTTTTT. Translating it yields CASSQDGAGAENTGELFF.

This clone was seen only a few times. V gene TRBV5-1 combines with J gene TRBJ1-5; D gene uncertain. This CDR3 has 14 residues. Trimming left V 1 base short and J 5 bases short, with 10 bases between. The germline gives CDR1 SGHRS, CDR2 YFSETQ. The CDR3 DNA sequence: TGCGCCAGCAGCTTGAGAGGAGGTGATCAGCCCCAGCATTTT. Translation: CASSLRGGDQPQHF. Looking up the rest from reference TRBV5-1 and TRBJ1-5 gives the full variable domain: KAGVTQTPRYLIKTRGQQVTLSCSPISGHRSVSWYQQTPGQGLQFLFEYFSETQRNKGNFPGRFSGRQFSNSRSEMNVSTLELGDSALYLCASSLRGGDQPQHFGDGTRLSIL.

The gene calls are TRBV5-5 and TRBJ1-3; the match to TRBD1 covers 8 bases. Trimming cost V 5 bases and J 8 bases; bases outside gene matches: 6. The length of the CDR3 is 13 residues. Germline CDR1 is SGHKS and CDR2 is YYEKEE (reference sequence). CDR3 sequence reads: CASRPTGADTIYF. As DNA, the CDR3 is TGTGCCAGCAGGCCGACAGGGGCCGACACCATATATTTT.

CDR3 sequence reads: CASSAYSGANVLTF. As DNA, the CDR3 is TGTGCCAGCAGCGCGTACTCTGGGGCCAACGTCCTGACTTTC. V gene TRBV7-9 combines with J gene TRBJ2-6; D uncertain. The CDR3 contains 14 residues. The V end lost 5 bases, the J end lost 0 bases, and 5 bases lay between the germline ends. The germline gives CDR1 SEHNR, CDR2 FQNEAQ (reference sequence).

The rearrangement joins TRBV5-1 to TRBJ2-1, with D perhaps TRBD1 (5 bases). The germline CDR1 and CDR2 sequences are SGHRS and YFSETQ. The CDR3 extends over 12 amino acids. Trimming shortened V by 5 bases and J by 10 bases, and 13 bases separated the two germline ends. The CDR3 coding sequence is TGCGCCAGCAGGTGGTGGGGCGACGAGCAGTTCTTC. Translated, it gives CASRWWGDEQFF.

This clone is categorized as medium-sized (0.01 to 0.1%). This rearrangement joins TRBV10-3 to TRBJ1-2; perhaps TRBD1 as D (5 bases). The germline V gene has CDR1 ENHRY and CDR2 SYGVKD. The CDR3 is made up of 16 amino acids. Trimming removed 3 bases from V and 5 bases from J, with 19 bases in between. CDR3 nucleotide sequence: TGTGCCATCAGTGAAGACGGGACCTGGCTAGGGTATGGCTACACCTTC. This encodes CAISEDGTWLGYGYTF.

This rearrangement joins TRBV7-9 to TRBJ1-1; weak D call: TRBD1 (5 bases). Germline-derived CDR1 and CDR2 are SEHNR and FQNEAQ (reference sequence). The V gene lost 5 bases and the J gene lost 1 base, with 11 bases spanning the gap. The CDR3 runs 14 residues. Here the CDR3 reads CASSSFQGNTEAFF. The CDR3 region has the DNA TGTGCCAGCAGCAGCTTTCAGGGGAACACTGAAGCTTTCTTT.

This CDR3 is CASSPTGGPADTQYF. Here the CDR3 DNA reads TGTGCCAGCAGTCCCACAGGGGGTCCGGCAGATACGCAGTATTTT. This chain joins TRBV28 and TRBJ2-3; 8 bases fit TRBD1. Trimming cost V 5 bases and J 4 bases; bases outside gene matches: 8. Germline V CDR1 and CDR2: MDHEN, SYDVKM. The CDR3 extends over 15 amino acids.

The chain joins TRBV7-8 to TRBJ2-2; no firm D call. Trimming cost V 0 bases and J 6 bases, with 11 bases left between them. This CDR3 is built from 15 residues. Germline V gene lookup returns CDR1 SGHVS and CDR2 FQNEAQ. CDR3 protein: CASSLALVTAGELFF. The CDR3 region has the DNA TGTGCCAGCAGCTTAGCCCTCGTAACCGCCGGGGAGCTGTTTTTT.

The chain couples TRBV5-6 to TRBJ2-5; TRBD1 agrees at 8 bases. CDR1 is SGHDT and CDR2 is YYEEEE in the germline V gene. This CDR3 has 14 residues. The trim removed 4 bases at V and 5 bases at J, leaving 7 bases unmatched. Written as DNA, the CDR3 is TGTGCCAGCAGCCCTTGGACAGGGTTGGAGACCCAGTACTTC. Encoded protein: CASSPWTGLETQYF.